This T cell receptor (beta chain) comes out of a study of PD-L1 blockade in urothelial cancer (dated by TCRdb to the late 2010s). Notes on the research overall: Every patient began therapy at some point between 2013 and 2015 and was given atezolizumab 1,200 mg intravenously every 3 weeks. An ECOG performance status of 0 or 1 was recorded for the patients, and 0 to 3 prior chemotherapy regimens had been received by the patients. About 85% of the roughly 29 patients were identified as males with urothelial cancer of bladder origin, and a prior smoking history was reported by 18 of 29 patients. Somatic, immune and clinical correlates of response to PD-L1 blockade with atezolizumab in urothelial cancer were the focus of an exploratory multi-omic analysis. In the same patients, pretreatment tumors underwent whole exome sequencing and RNA sequencing in addition to TCR sequencing. Ten or so patients reached durable clinical benefit, while 20 patients did not. Just over 28 patients had pretreatment blood TCR-seq, approximately 24 had at least one posttreatment blood collection, and approximately 24 had tumor TCR-seq. Blood samples were analyzed at 3 weeks after treatment start (second dose) and at 6 weeks after treatment start. Durable clinical benefit was defined as a progression-free survival longer than 6 months, and TCR features were additionally tested against progression-free survival and overall survival. A median of around 150,000 T cells and 85,000 or so unique TCRs was obtained from blood samples, and a median clonality of approximately 0.08 was observed. TCR sequencing covered pretreatment tumor samples and matched, serially collected peripheral blood taken before and after atezolizumab treatment.

Each PCR received spiked-in synthetic TCR analog templates so that absolute template abundance could be estimated from read counts. The immunoSEQ assay was used to amplify TCRbeta CDR3 regions from genomic DNA with bias-controlled V and J gene primers. Sequencing of rearranged TCRbeta segments was performed at approximately 20X coverage. Concerning the study's data processing: Clustering was used to correct sequencing errors, and CDR3s were annotated against IMGT so that V, D and J genes could be assigned. Downstream analyses used only productive TCRbeta rearrangements, leaving out any out-of-frame or stop-codon sequences. Clonality was computed as one minus Shannon entropy normalized by the log of the number of unique productive sequences. Fisher's exact test with Benjamini-Hochberg correction, at a threshold of adjusted p below 0.01, was used to find clones that differed between time points or between blood and tumor. Held by TCRdb, this immuneACCESS table contains in-frame sequences only and omits some clones. Under half of the omission traces to an unresolved V gene where checked; the cause of the rest is unknown. That table furnishes V, J and clone size, whereas the DNA furnished D and trimming. A total of 70,000 to 75,000 clones appear in this sample, about nine tenths of them only once. Around 4.8% of the sample lies in the top ten.

What the study reported, not specific to this receptor: At 3 weeks after the start of treatment, tumor-associated TCR clones in peripheral blood had expanded more in patients with durable benefit (n ≈ 20, p = 0.022). Because the sample size was small (n ≈ 27) and many of the analyses were exploratory, the results are meant to be hypothesis-generating. A pretreatment peripheral blood TCR clonality below the median was linked to improved progression-free and overall survival.

Interpreted using the paper, the time point label stands for: pretreatment peripheral blood. A total of 25 to 30 patients with locally advanced or metastatic urothelial carcinoma, treated at Memorial Sloan Kettering on a trial protocol, made up the cohort. Peripheral blood mononuclear cells were collected pretreatment and during treatment, at between 1 and 8 total time points per patient. The Qiagen DNeasy Blood extraction kit was used to purify genomic DNA from total PBMCs and from tumor samples. PBMCs were collected pretreatment and during treatment, and were isolated and stored as previously described. Comments on this clone: Its target antigen remains unknown. Base qualities were left out, and no much larger clone turns up one base away.

A distance of 14 bases separates the germline ends of V and J, which lose 3 bases and 0 bases respectively. Taken from the germline V gene, the CDR1 and CDR2 loops are MGHRA and YSYEKL. The CDR3 goes from the cysteine to the phenylalanine over 16 residues. The CDR3 DNA has 48 bases and is translated from base 1. This TCR was recovered from a man in his 70s with urothelial cancer. The sample in question was PBMCs, obtained around atezolizumab (anti-PD-L1) treatment. In this chain, TRBV4-1 is recombined with TRBJ1-1, with TRBD1 tentatively as D gene (6 bases match). The nucleotide sequence reads TGCGCCAGCAGCCACAGGACAGATATTATGAACACTGAAGCTTTCTTT. It is translated as CASSHRTDIMNTEAFF.